This section outlines one T cell receptor beta chain sequence together with its context. This sample is part of a study of control samples from healthy donors and cancer patients. The germline CDR1 and CDR2 sequences are MNHEY and SMNVEV (reference sequence). This CDR3 contains 15 residues. The V segment lost 5 bases and the J segment 10 bases; nucleotides outside the gene matches: 11. Libraries were prepared by immunoSEQ multiplex PCR; TCRdb keeps only in-frame clonotypes and omits some of them. Counted here are about 160,000 clones, approximately 94% occurring once; the ten biggest clones make up 12% to 15%.

The chain recombines TRBV27 with TRBJ1-6; 7 nucleotides agree with TRBD1. What was sequenced was PBMCs. The origin of this receptor is a man aged 55 to 69 with colorectal cancer. The CDR3 DNA follows: TGTGCCAGCAGTCGAGAACAGGGGATTTTCTCACCCCTCCACTTT. Translation: CASSREQGIFSPLHF.